The subject of this entry is one T cell receptor (beta chain). Its antigen remains unknown. The data are from a study of a mutant IDH1 vaccine in newly diagnosed glioma. Study at large: Patients received vaccination from 4-6 weeks after radiotherapy alone, or with temozolomide cycles. Treated patients, approximately 60% male and around 40% female, averaged about 42 years of age.

Germline V CDR1 and CDR2: SGHRS, YFSETQ. The length of the CDR3 is 16 residues. V gave up 5 bases and J gave up 1 base, with 18 bases separating them. Noted time point: week 5, during vaccination. Every vaccine dose comprised 300 ug of mutant IDH1 20-mer peptide plus topical imiquimod. Profiling relied on immunoSEQ multiplex PCR, and the TCRdb table lists in-frame clones only, not all of them. The profile shows 30,000 to 40,000 clones, around 83% of them singletons. The clonotype was recovered from a man aged 25-45 years with glioma. The chain is built from TRBV5-1 and TRBJ2-5; D gene uncertain. Sequenced here: PBMCs, sampled from a glioma patient whose treatment included an IDH1 peptide vaccine. The DNA for the CDR3 is TGCGCCAGCAGGCCTCGCCTACGTATGGTCCAAGAGACCCAGTACTTC. Protein: CASRPRLRMVQETQYF.